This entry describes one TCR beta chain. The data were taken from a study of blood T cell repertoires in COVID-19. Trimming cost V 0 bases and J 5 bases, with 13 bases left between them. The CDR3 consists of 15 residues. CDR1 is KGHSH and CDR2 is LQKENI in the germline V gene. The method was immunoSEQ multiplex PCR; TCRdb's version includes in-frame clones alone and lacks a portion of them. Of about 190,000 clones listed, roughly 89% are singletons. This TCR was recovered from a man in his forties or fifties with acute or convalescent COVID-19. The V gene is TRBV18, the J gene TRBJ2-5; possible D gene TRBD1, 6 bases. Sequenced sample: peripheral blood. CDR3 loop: CASSPPPGARETQYF. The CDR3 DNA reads TGTGCCAGCTCACCACCCCCAGGGGCGAGGGAGACCCAGTACTTC.